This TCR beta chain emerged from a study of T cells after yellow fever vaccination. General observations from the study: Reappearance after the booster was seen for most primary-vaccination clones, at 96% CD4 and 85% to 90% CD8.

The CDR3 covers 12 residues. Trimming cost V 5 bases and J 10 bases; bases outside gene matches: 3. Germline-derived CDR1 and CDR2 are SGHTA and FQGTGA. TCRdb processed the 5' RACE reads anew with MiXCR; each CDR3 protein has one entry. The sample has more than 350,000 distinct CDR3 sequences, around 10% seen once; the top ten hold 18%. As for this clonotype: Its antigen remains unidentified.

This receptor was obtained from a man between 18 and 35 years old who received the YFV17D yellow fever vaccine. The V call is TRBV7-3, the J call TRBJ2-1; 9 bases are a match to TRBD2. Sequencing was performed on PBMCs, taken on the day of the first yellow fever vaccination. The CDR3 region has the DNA TGTGCCAGCAGCAAACTAGCGGGCGAGCAGTTCTTC. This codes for CASSKLAGEQFF.